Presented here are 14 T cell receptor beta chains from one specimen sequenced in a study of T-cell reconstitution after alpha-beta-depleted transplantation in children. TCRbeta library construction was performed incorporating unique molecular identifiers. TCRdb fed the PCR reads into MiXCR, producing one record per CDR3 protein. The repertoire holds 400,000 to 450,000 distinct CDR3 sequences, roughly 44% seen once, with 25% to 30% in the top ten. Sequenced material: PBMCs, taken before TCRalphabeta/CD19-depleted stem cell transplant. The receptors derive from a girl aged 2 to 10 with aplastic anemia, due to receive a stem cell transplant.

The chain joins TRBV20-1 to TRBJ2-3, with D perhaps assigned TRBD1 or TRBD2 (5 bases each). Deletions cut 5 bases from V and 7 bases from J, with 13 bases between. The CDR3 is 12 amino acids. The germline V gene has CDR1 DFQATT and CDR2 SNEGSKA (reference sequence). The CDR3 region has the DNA TGCAGTGCTCTGGGGGTGTCGAATACGCAGTATTTT. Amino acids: CSALGVSNTQYF.

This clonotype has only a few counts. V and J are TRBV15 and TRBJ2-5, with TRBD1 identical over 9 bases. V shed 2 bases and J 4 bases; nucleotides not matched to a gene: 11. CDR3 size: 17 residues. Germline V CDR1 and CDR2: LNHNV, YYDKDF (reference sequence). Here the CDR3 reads CATSRSFPGTGIETQYF. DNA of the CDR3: TGTGCCACCAGCAGATCCTTCCCCGGGACAGGGATAGAGACCCAGTACTTC. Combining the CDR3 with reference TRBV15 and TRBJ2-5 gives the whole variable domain DAMVIQNPRYQVTQFGKPVTLSCSQTLNHNVMYWYQQKSSQAPKLLFHYYDKDFNNEADTPDNFQSRRPNTSFCFLDIRSPGLGDTAMYLCATSRSFPGTGIETQYFGPGTRLLVL.

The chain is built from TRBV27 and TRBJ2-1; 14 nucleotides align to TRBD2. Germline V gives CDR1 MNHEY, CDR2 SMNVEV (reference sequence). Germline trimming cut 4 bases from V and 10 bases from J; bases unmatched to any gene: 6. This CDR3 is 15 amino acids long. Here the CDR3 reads CASSSGLAGAREQFF. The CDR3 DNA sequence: TGTGCCAGCAGTTCGGGACTAGCGGGAGCACGGGAGCAGTTCTTC.

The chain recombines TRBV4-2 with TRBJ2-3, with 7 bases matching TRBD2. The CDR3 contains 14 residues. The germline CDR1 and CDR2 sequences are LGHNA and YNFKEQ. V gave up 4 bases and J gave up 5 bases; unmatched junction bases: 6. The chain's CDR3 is CASSPGGSVDTQYF. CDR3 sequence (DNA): TGTGCCAGCAGCCCGGGGGGTAGCGTAGATACGCAGTATTTT.

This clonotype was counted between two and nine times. CDR3 protein: CSARDRLAGAYEQYF. The CDR3 region has the DNA TGCAGTGCTAGAGATAGGCTAGCGGGGGCCTACGAGCAGTACTTC. This chain joins TRBV20-1 and TRBJ2-7; 10 nucleotides agree with TRBD2. The junction had 4 bases not matched to a gene; V was cut back by 0 bases and J by 2 bases. This CDR3 is built from 15 residues. CDR1 and CDR2 (germline): DFQATT, SNEGSKA (reference sequence).

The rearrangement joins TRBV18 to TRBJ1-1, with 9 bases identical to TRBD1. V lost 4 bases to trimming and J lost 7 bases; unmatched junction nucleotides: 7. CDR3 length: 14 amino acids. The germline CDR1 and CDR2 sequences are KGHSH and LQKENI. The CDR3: CASSRDRESNEAFF. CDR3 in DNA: TGTGCCAGCTCACGGGACAGGGAGTCGAATGAAGCTTTCTTT.

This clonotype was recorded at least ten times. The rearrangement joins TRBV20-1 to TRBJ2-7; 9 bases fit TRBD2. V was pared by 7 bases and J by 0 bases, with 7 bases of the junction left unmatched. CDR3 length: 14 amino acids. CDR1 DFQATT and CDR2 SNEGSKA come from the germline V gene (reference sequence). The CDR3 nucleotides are TGCAGTGGTCAGCGGGGGGCCAACTCCTACGAGCAGTACTTC. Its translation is CSGQRGANSYEQYF.

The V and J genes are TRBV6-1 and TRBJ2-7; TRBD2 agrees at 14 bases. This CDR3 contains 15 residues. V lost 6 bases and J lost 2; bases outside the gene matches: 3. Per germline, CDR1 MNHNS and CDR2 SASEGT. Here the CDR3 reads CASRGLAGGAYEQYF. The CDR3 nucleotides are TGTGCCAGCAGAGGACTAGCGGGAGGAGCCTACGAGCAGTACTTC.

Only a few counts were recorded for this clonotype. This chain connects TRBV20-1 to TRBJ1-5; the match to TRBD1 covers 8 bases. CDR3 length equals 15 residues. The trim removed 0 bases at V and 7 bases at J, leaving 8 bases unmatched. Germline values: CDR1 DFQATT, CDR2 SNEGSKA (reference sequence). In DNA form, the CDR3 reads TGCAGTGCTAGAGATCATGGACAGGGACACCAGCCCCAGCATTTT. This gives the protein CSARDHGQGHQPQHF.

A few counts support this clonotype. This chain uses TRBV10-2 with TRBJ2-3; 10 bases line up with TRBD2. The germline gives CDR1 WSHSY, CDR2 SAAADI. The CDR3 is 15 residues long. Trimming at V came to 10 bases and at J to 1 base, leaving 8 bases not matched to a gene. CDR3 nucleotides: TGCGCCACCGGTCGGACTAGCGGTGGCACAGATACGCAGTATTTT. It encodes CATGRTSGGTDTQYF.

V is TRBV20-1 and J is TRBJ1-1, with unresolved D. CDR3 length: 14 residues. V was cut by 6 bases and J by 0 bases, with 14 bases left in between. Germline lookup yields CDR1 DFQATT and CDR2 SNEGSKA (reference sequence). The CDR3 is CSAFSSGMNTEAFF. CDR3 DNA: TGCAGTGCCTTTTCCAGCGGAATGAACACTGAAGCTTTCTTT.

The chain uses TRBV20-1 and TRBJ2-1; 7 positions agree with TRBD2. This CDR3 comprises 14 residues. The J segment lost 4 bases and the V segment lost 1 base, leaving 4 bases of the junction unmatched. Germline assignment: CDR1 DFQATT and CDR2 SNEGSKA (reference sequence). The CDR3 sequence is CSARVPAGYNEQFF. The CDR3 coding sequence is TGCAGTGCTAGAGTCCCAGCGGGGTACAATGAGCAGTTCTTC.

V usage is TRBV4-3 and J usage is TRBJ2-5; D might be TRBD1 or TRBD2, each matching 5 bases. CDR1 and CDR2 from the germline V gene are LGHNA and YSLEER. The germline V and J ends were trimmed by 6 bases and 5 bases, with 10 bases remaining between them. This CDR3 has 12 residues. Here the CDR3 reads CASSFWGETQYF. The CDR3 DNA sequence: TGCGCCAGCAGTTTTTGGGGGGAGACCCAGTACTTC.

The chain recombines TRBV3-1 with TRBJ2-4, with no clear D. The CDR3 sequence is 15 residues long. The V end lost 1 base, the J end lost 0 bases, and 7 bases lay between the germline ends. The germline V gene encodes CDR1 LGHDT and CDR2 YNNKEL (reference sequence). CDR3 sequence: CASSQGRLAKNIQYF. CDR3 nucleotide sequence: TGTGCCAGCAGCCAAGGAAGGTTAGCCAAAAACATTCAGTACTTC. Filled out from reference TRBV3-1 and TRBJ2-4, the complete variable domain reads DTAVSQTPKYLVTQMGNDKSIKCEQNLGHDTMYWYKQDSKKFLKIMFSYNNKELIINETVPNRFSPKSPDKAHLNLHINSLELGDSAVYFCASSQGRLAKNIQYFGAGTRLSVL.